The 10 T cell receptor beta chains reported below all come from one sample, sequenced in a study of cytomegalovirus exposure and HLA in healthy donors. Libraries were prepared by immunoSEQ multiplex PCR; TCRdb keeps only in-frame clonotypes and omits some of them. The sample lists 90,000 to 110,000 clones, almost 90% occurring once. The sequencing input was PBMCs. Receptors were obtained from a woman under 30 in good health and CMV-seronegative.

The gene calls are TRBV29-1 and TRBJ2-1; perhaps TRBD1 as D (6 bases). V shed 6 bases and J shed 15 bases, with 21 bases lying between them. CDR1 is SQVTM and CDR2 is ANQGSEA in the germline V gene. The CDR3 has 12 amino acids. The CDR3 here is CSVGPQGSGSFF. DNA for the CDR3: TGCAGCGTCGGCCCCCAGGGGTCTGGGTCGTTCTTC.

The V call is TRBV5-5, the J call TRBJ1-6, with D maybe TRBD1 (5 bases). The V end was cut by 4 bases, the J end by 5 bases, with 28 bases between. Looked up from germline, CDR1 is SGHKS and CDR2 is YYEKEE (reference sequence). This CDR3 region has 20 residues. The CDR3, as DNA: TGTGCCAGCAGCCCATCAGGGTCGGGGGTAAATCGGGGGAATAATTCACCCCTCCACTTT. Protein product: CASSPSGSGVNRGNNSPLHF.

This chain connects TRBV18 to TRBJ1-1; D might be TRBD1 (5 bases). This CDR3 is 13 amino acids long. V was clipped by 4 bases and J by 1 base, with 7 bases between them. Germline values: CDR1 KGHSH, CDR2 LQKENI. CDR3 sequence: CASSLQENTEAFF. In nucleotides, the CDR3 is TGTGCCAGCTCACTACAGGAGAACACTGAAGCTTTCTTT.

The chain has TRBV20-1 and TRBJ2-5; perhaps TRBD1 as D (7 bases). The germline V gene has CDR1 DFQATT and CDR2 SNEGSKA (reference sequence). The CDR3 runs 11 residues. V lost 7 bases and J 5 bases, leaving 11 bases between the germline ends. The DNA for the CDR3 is TGCAGTGTTCCAGGGGGGGAGACCCAGTACTTC. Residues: CSVPGGETQYF.

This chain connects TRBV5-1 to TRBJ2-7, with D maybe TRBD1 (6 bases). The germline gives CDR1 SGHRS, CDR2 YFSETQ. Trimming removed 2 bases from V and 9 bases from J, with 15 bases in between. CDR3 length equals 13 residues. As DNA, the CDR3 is TGCGCCAGCAGCTTACAAGCAACAGGGCGGCAGTACTTC. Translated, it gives CASSLQATGRQYF.

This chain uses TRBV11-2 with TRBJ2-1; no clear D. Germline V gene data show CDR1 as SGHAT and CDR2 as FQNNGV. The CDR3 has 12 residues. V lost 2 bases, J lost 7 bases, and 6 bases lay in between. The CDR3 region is CASSLISNEQFF. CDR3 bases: TGTGCCAGCAGCTTAATTAGTAATGAGCAGTTCTTC.

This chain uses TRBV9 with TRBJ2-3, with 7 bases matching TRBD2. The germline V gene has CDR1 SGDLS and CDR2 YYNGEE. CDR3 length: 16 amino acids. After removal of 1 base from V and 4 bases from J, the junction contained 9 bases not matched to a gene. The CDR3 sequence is CASSVNPPGGADTQYF. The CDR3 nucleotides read TGTGCCAGCAGCGTAAACCCCCCGGGAGGCGCAGATACGCAGTATTTT.

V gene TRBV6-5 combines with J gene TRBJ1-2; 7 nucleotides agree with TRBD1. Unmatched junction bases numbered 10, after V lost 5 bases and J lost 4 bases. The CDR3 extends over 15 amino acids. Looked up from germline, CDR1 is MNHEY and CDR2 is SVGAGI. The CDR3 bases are TGTGCCAGCAGTACACGACAGGGCTTGACCTATGGCTACACCTTC. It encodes CASSTRQGLTYGYTF.

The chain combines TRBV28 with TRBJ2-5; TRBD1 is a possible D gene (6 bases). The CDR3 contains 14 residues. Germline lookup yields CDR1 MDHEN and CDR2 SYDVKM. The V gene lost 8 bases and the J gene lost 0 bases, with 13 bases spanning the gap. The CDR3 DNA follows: TGTGCCAGCGCCCTATGGACAGACCAAGAGACCCAGTACTTC. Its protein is CASALWTDQETQYF.

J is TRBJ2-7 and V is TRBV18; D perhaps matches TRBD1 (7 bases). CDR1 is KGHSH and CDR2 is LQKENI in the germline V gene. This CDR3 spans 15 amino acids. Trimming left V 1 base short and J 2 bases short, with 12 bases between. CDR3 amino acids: CASSPRQGGTYEQYF. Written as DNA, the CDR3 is TGTGCCAGCTCACCACGGCAGGGGGGAACCTACGAGCAGTACTTC. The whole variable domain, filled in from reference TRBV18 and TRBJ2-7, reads NAGVMQNPRHLVRRRGQEARLRCSPMKGHSHVYWYRQLPEEGLKFMVYLQKENIIDESGMPKERFSAEFPKEGPSILRIQQVVRGDSAAYFCASSPRQGGTYEQYFGPGTRLTVT.